These 15 T cell receptor beta chains originate from one sample sequenced in a study of blood T cell repertoires in COVID-19. The method was immunoSEQ multiplex PCR; TCRdb's version includes in-frame clones alone and lacks a portion of them. The table lists 130,000 to 150,000 clones, more than 75% of them singletons. Material for sequencing was peripheral blood. These receptors originate from a human donor with acute or convalescent COVID-19. The donor label of this sample is uncertain.

The V gene is TRBV6-1, the J gene TRBJ2-4, with TRBD1 matching over 10 bases. The trim removed 2 bases at V and 6 bases at J, leaving 4 bases unmatched. CDR1 MNHNS and CDR2 SASEGT come from the germline V gene. The CDR3 consists of 15 residues. The CDR3 reads CASSELRDRGNIQYF. The CDR3 DNA reads as TGTGCCAGCAGTGAACTAAGGGACAGGGGAAACATTCAGTACTTC.

The rearrangement links TRBV24-1 to TRBJ1-2, with D maybe TRBD1 (5 bases). CDR1 and CDR2 (germline): KGHDR, SFDVKD. The ends were cut back, 5 bases at V and 0 bases at J, with 6 bases in the middle. This CDR3 comprises 13 residues. CDR3 sequence: CATSGGTNYGYTF. The CDR3 coding sequence is TGTGCCACCAGTGGGGGCACTAACTATGGCTACACCTTC.

The V gene is TRBV7-2, the J gene TRBJ1-4; D unresolved. CDR1 SGHTA and CDR2 FQGNSA come from the germline V gene. The CDR3 contains 15 residues. Trimming stripped 5 bases from V and 3 bases from J, with 13 bases between. CDR3 loop: CASSREGRPNEKLFF. CDR3 DNA sequence: TGTGCCAGCAGCCGTGAAGGGAGGCCTAATGAAAAACTGTTTTTT. Variable domain in full (rest from reference TRBV7-2 and TRBJ1-4): GAGVSQSPSNKVTEKGKDVELRCDPISGHTALYWYRQSLGQGLEFLIYFQGNSAPDKSGLPSDRFSAERTGGSVSTLTIQRTQQEDSAVYLCASSREGRPNEKLFFGSGTQLSVL.

The table lists this clone with a few counts. This chain joins TRBV6-2 or TRBV6-3 and TRBJ1-1; no definite D call. V was cut by 2 bases and J by 0 bases, with 13 bases left in between. The CDR3 sequence is 16 residues long. Germline lookup yields CDR1 MNHEY and CDR2 SVGEGT. The CDR3 nucleotides are TGTGCCAGCAGTTACACCCTCACGCCTATGAACACTGAAGCTTTCTTT. It translates to CASSYTLTPMNTEAFF.

The V gene is TRBV5-4, the J gene TRBJ2-3; 9 bases are a match to TRBD1. The trim removed 5 bases at V and 5 bases at J, leaving 9 bases unmatched. The germline V gene encodes CDR1 SGHNT and CDR2 YYREEE (reference sequence). The CDR3 sequence is 15 residues long. The CDR3 loop reads CASRMGGGQGDTQYF. The CDR3 nucleotides are TGTGCCAGCAGAATGGGCGGGGGACAGGGAGATACGCAGTATTTT.

This chain links TRBV6-5 with TRBJ1-1; no reliable D call. V lost 8 bases, J lost 11 bases, and 12 bases lay in between. Germline V gene lookup returns CDR1 MNHEY and CDR2 SVGAGI. This CDR3 comprises 10 residues. CDR3 DNA: TGTGCCAGCGGAGGACGTATTGCTTTCTTT. Its protein is CASGGRIAFF.

The chain joins TRBV7-2 to TRBJ2-3; 7 bases map to TRBD1. V gave up 5 bases and J gave up 1 base; unmatched junction bases: 3. The CDR3 spans 14 residues. Germline CDR1 and CDR2: SGHTA and FQGNSA. This chain's CDR3 is CASSPGQGTDTQYF. DNA of the CDR3: TGTGCCAGCAGCCCTGGACAGGGCACAGATACGCAGTATTTT.

The chain is built from TRBV19 and TRBJ1-2; the D is unclear. CDR1 is LNHDA, CDR2 SQIVND, per germline (reference sequence). The length of the CDR3 is 13 residues. The ends were cut back, 7 bases at V and 5 bases at J, with 14 bases in the middle. The CDR3 loop is CASTDSSGYGYTF. The CDR3 region has the DNA TGTGCCAGTACCGATTCCTCGGGGTATGGCTACACCTTC.

The rearrangement joins TRBV6-1 to TRBJ1-4; TRBD1 aligns across 9 bases. CDR1 MNHNS and CDR2 SASEGT come from the germline V gene. The CDR3 spans 16 residues. The V segment lost 2 bases and the J segment 6 bases; nucleotides outside the gene matches: 7. CDR3 DNA sequence: TGTGCCAGCAGTGAATGGGGGACAGGGAAGTATGAAAAACTGTTTTTT. Translated: CASSEWGTGKYEKLFF.

This chain connects TRBV5-1 to TRBJ1-3; 10 bases are a match to TRBD1. The CDR3 extends over 15 amino acids. V was pared by 0 bases and J by 4 bases, with 1 base of the junction left unmatched. CDR1 and CDR2 from the germline V gene are SGHRS and YFSETQ. DNA of the CDR3: TGCGCCAGCAGCTTGGAGGGACAGGGGGGAAACACCATATATTTT. Protein product: CASSLEGQGGNTIYF.

The V gene is TRBV9, the J gene TRBJ2-3, with TRBD2 matching 10 bases. V lost 2 bases, J lost 4 bases, and 7 bases stayed unmatched. The length of the CDR3 is 16 residues. From germline, CDR1 is SGDLS and CDR2 YYNGEE. CDR3 coding DNA: TGTGCCAGCAGCGTCTCTAGCGGGAGCATCCCAGATACGCAGTATTTT. It is translated as CASSVSSGSIPDTQYF.

Turning to this clone: This sample includes further DNA sequences coding for the same CDR3. The chain is built from TRBV9 and TRBJ1-3; no firm D call. Trimming removed 0 bases from V and 0 bases from J, with 7 bases in between. The CDR3 runs 15 residues. Germline V gene data show CDR1 as SGDLS and CDR2 as YYNGEE. The DNA of the CDR3 is TGTGCCAGCAGCGTAGCCGGGAGCTCTGGAAACACCATATATTTT. It specifies CASSVAGSSGNTIYF.

V gene TRBV7-8 combines with J gene TRBJ1-4, with a weak D call TRBD1 (5 bases). CDR3 length: 15 residues. V lost 4 bases, J lost 8 bases, and 17 bases lay in between. Germline V lookup: CDR1 SGHVS, CDR2 FQNEAQ. The CDR3 DNA sequence: TGTGCCAGCAGCTCCCCTTGGGGCGGGAAGGAAAAACTGTTTTTT. Its protein is CASSSPWGGKEKLFF.

V and J are TRBV7-6 and TRBJ2-1; D might be TRBD2 (6 bases). Germline V gene lookup returns CDR1 SGHVS and CDR2 FNYEAQ. CDR3 length equals 14 residues. V dropped 11 bases and J dropped 6 bases, with 20 bases sitting between them. Here the CDR3 DNA reads TGTGCCGGAGGGAGGAGGCCCCCTTTCAATGAGCAGTTCTTC. Translating gives CAGGRRPPFNEQFF.

The rearrangement links TRBV7-6 to TRBJ2-5, with 12 bases that match TRBD2. This CDR3 has 16 amino acids. V shed 3 bases, J shed 7 bases, and the junction held 9 bases outside the gene matches. Germline V gene lookup returns CDR1 SGHVS and CDR2 FNYEAQ. The CDR3 bases are TGTGCCAGCAGCTTCCCAGGACTAGCGGGGATGGGGACCCAGTACTTC. This codes for CASSFPGLAGMGTQYF.